Sequencing of this TCR beta chain was carried out in a study of human T cells and chemical hapten exposure. Time point defined: patch test 2, 6 weeks after DPC sensitization. Treatment described: therapeutic diphenylcyclopropenone sensitization with weekly scalp DPC. With V trimmed by 1 base and J by 6 bases, 8 bases remained unmatched. Germline V gives CDR1 MGHRA, CDR2 YSYEKL. The CDR3 is 17 amino acids. This clonotype appeared many times. TCRdb redid the calling of the RACE reads with MiXCR, one entry per CDR3 protein. The sample contains approximately 90,000 distinct CDR3 sequences, about 11% of which appear only once.

Material: whole blood, obtained in connection with sensitization to the hapten diphenylcyclopropenone (DPC). This sequence originates from a man aged 40-49 years with alopecia areata. Some clones in this sample may be carry-over from other donors' samples. The chain uses TRBV4-1 and TRBJ1-6; 8 bases agree with TRBD1. The CDR3 region has the DNA TGCGCCAGCAGCCAAGGTGGACAGGGCCGTTTTAATTCACCCCTCCACTTT. Protein: CASSQGGQGRFNSPLHF.